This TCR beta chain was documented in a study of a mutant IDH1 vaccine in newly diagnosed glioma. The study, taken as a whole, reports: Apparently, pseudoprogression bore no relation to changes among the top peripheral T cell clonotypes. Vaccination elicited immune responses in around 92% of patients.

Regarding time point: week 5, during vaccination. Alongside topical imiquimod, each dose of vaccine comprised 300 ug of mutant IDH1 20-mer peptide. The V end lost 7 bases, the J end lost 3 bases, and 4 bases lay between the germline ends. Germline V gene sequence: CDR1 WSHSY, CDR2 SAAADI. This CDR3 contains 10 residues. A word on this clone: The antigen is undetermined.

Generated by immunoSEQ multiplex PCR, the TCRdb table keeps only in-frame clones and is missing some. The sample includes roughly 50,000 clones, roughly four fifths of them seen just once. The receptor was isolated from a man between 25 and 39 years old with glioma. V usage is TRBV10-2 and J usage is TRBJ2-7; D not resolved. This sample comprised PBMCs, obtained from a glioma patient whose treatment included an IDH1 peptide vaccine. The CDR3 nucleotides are TGCGCCAGCATGGACTACGAGCAGTACTTC. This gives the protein CASMDYEQYF.